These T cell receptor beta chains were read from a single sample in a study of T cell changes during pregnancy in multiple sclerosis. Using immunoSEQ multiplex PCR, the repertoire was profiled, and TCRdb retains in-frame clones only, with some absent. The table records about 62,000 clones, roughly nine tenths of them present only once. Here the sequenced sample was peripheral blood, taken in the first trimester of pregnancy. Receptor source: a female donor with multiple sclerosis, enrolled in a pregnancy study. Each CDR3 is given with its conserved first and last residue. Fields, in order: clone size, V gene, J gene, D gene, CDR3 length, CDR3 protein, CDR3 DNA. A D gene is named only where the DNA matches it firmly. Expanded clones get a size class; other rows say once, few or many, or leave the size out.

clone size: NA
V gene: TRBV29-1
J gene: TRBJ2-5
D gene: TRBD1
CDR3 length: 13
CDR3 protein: CSGPNTGEETQYF
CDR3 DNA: TGCAGCGGACCCAATACAGGGGAAGAGACCCAGTACTTC

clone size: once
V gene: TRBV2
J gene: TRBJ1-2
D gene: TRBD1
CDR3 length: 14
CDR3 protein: CAANTGTGAYGYTF
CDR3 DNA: TGTGCCGCCAACACCGGGACAGGGGCCTATGGCTACACCTTC

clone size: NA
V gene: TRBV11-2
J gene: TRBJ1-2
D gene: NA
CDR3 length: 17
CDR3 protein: CASSLAAGHRANYGYTF
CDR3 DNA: TGTGCCAGCAGCTTAGCCGCGGGCCACAGGGCCAACTATGGCTACACCTTC

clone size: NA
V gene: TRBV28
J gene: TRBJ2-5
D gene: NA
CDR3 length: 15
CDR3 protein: CASSTLTGGVETQYF
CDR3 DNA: TGTGCCAGCAGTACCTTGACAGGTGGGGTAGAGACCCAGTACTTC

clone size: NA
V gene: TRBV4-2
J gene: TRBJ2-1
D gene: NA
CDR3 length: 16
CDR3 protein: CASSQDLSGPSDEQFF
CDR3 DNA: TGTGCCAGCAGCCAAGATCTTAGCGGCCCCTCCGATGAGCAGTTCTTC

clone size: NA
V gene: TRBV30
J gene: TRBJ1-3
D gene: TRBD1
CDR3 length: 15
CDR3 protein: CAWTPQGARGNTIYF
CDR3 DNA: TGTGCCTGGACCCCCCAGGGGGCGCGAGGAAACACCATATATTTT

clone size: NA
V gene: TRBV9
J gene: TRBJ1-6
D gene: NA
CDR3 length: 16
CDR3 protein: CASSVEGKGRASPLHF
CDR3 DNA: TGTGCCAGCAGCGTAGAGGGGAAGGGTCGCGCTTCACCCCTCCACTTT

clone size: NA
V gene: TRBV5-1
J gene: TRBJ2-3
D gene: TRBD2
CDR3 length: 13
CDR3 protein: CASSKDPSGIKYF
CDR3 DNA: TGCGCCAGCAGTAAAGACCCTAGCGGGATCAAATATTTT

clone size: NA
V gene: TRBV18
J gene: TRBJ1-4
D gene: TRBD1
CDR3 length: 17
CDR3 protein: CASSPPGTGPQGEKLFF
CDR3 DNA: TGTGCCAGCTCACCACCCGGGACAGGGCCACAGGGAGAAAAACTGTTTTTT

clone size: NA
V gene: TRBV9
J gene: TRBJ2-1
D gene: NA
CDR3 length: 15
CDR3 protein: CASSVTAGVYNEQFF
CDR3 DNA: TGTGCCAGCAGCGTAACAGCAGGGGTTTACAATGAGCAGTTCTTC

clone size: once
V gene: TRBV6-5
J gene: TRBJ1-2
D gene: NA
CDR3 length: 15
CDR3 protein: CASSYSGRKSYGYTF
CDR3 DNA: TGTGCCAGCAGTTACTCGGGCCGCAAGAGCTATGGCTACACCTTC

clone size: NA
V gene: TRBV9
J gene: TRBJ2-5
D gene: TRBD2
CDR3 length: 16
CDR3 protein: CASSPGGGAPQETQYF
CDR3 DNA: TGTGCCAGCAGCCCGGGAGGGGGGGCCCCTCAAGAGACCCAGTACTTC

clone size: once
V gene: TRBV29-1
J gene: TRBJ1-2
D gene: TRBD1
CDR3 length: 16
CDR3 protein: CSVIAGGTATLGGYTF
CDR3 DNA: TGCAGCGTGATCGCGGGAGGGACAGCTACACTGGGTGGCTACACCTTC

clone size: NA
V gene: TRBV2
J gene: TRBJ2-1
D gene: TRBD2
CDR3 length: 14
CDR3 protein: CASVAGDAYNEQFF
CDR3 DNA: TGTGCCAGCGTCGCGGGAGATGCCTACAATGAGCAGTTCTTC

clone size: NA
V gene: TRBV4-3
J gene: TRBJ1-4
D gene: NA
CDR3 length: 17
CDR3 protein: CASSQGRGPSTNEKLFF
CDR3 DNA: TGCGCCAGCAGCCAAGGGCGGGGTCCATCAACTAATGAAAAACTGTTTTTT

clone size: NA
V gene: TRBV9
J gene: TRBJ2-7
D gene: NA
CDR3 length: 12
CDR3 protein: CASSGLSSEQYF
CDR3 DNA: TGTGCCAGCAGCGGACTGTCCTCCGAGCAGTACTTC

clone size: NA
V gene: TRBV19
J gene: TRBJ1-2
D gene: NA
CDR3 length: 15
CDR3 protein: CASSPLDSTNYGYTF
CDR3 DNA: TGTGCCAGTAGTCCTCTGGACAGCACTAACTATGGCTACACCTTC

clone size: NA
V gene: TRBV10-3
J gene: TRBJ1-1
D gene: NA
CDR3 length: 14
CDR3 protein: CATWAGNLNTEAFF
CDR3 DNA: TGTGCCACTTGGGCAGGGAATTTAAACACTGAAGCTTTCTTT

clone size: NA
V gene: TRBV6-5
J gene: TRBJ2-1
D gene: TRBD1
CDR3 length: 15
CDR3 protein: CASSYSGTGYNEQFF
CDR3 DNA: TGTGCCAGCAGTTACTCGGGGACAGGGTACAATGAGCAGTTCTTC

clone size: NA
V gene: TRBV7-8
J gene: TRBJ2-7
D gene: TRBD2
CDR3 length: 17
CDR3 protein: CASSLTAVAGGPPEQYF
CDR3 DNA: TGTGCCAGCAGCTTAACTGCAGTAGCGGGGGGGCCCCCTGAGCAGTACTTC

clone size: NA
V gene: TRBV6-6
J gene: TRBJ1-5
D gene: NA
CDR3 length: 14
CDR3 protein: CASSYEGIYQPQHF
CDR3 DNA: TGTGCCAGCAGTTACGAGGGTATCTATCAGCCCCAGCATTTT

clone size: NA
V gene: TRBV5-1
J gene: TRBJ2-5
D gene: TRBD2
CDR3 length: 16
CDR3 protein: CASSLEASGRQETQYF
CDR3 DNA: TGCGCCAGCAGCTTGGAGGCTAGCGGGAGGCAAGAGACCCAGTACTTC

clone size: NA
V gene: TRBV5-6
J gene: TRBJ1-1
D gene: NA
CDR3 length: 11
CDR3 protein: CASSGQNEAFF
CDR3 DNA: TGTGCCAGCAGCGGACAGAATGAAGCTTTCTTT

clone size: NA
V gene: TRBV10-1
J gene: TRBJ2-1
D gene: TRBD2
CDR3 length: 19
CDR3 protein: CASSAGTSGRPLSGNEQFF
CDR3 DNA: TGCGCCAGCAGCGCCGGGACTAGCGGGAGACCCCTCTCCGGGAATGAGCAGTTCTTC

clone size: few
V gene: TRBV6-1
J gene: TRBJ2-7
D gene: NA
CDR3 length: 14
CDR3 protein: CASRGGAGTFEQYF
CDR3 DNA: TGTGCCAGCCGAGGAGGGGCAGGGACTTTCGAGCAGTACTTC

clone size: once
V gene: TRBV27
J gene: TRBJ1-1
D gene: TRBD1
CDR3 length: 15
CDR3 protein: CASSLSPTGGTEAFF
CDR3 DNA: TGTGCCAGCAGTTTATCTCCGACAGGGGGCACTGAAGCTTTCTTT

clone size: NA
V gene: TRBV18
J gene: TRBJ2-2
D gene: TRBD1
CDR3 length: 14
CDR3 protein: CASSPLTGSRQLFF
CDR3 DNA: TGTGCCAGCTCACCACTGACAGGGAGCAGGCAGCTGTTTTTT

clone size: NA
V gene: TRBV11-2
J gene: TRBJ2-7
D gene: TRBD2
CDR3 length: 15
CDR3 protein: CASALSGTSGREEYF
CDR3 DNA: TGTGCCAGCGCCCTTTCCGGGACTAGCGGGAGGGAGGAGTACTTC

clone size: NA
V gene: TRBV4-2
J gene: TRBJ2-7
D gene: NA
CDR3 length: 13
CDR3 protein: CASRRVGGEEQYF
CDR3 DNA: TGTGCCAGCAGAAGGGTGGGAGGAGAAGAGCAGTACTTC

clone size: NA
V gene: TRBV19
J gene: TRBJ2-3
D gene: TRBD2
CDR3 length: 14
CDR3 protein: CASSTSGRRDTQYF
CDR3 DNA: TGTGCCAGTAGTACTAGCGGGAGACGAGATACGCAGTATTTT

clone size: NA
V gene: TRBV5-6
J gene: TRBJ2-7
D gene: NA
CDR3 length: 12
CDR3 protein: CASSGWTYEQYF
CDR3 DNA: TGTGCCAGCAGCGGCTGGACTTACGAGCAGTACTTC

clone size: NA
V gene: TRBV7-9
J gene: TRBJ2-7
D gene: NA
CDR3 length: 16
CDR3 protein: CASSSKGVVTPYEQYF
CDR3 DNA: TGTGCCAGCAGCTCAAAAGGGGTCGTTACACCCTACGAGCAGTACTTC

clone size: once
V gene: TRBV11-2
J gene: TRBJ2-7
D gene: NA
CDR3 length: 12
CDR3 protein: CASSLDRVEQYF
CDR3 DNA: TGTGCCAGCAGCTTAGACAGGGTTGAGCAGTACTTC

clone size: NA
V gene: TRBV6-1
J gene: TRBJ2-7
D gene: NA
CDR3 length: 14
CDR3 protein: CASSEANDRSEQYF
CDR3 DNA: TGTGCCAGCAGTGAAGCGAACGACAGGAGCGAGCAGTACTTC

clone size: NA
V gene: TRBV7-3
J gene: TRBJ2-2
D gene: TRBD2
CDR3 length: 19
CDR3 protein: CASSPGLAGNVANTGELFF
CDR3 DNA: TGTGCCAGCAGCCCAGGACTAGCGGGGAATGTAGCGAACACCGGGGAGCTGTTTTTT

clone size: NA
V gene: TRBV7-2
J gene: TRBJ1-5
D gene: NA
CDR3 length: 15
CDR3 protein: CASSPHARGNQPQHF
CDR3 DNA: TGTGCCAGCAGCCCCCATGCCAGGGGTAATCAGCCCCAGCATTTT

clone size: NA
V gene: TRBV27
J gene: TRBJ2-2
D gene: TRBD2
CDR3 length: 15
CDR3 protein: CASGKTSGTPGELFF
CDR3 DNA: TGTGCCAGCGGAAAGACTAGCGGGACTCCCGGGGAGCTGTTTTTT

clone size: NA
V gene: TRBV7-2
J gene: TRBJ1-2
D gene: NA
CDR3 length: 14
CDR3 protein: CASSLDQGLGGYTF
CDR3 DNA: TGTGCCAGCAGCTTAGATCAGGGTTTGGGTGGCTACACCTTC

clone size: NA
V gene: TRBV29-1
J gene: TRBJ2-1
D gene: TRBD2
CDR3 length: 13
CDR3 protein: CSVEDMGGYEQFF
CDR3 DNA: TGCAGCGTTGAAGATATGGGAGGGTATGAGCAGTTCTTC

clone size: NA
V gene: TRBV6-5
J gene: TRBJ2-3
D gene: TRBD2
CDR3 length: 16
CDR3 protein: CASSYFGLAGTDTQYF
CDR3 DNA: TGTGCCAGCAGTTACTTTGGACTAGCGGGCACAGATACGCAGTATTTT

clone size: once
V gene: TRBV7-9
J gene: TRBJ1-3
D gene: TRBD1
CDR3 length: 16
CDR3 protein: CASGTKTGVSGNTIYF
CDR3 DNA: TGTGCCAGCGGAACGAAAACAGGGGTCTCTGGAAACACCATATATTTT

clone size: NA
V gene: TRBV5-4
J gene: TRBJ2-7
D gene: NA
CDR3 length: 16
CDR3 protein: CASSLGARELAYEQYF
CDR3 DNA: TGTGCCAGCAGCTTGGGGGCTCGCGAATTGGCCTACGAGCAGTACTTC

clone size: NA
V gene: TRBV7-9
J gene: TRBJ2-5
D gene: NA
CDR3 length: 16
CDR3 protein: CASSPTIAGPQETQYF
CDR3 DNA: TGTGCCAGCAGCCCCACGATTGCGGGCCCCCAAGAGACCCAGTACTTC

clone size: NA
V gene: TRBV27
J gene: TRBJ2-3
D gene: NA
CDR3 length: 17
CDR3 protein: CASSLSYAGLSTDTQYF
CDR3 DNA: TGTGCCAGCAGTTTATCCTATGCGGGCCTAAGCACAGATACGCAGTATTTT

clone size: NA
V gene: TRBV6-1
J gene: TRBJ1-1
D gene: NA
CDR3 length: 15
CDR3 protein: CASSGGWTENTEAFF
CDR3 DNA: TGTGCCAGCAGTGGGGGTTGGACAGAAAACACTGAAGCTTTCTTT

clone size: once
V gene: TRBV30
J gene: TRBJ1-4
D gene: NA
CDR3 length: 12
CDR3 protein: CAWSGRQGKLFF
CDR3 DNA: TGTGCCTGGAGTGGTCGGCAGGGAAAACTGTTTTTT

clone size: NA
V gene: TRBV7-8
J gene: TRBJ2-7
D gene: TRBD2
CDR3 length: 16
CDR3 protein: CASSLRLAGTAYEQYF
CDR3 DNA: TGTGCCAGCAGCTTGAGACTAGCGGGAACTGCCTACGAGCAGTACTTC

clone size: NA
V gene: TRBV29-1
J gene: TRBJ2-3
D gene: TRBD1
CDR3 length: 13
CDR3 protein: CSVDRVGTDTQYF
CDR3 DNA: TGCAGCGTGGACAGGGTTGGCACAGATACGCAGTATTTT

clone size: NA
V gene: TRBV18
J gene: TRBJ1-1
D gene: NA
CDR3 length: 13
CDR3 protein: CASSLQGDTEAFF
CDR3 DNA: TGTGCCAGCTCACTTCAGGGCGACACTGAAGCTTTCTTT

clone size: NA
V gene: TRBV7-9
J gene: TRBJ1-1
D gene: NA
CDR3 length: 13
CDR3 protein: CASSLLSGDEAFF
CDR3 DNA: TGTGCCAGCAGCTTATTGTCAGGCGACGAAGCTTTCTTT

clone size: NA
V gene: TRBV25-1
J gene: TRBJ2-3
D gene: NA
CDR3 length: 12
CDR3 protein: CASSGSSDTQYF
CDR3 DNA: TGTGCCAGCAGCGGTTCATCAGATACGCAGTATTTT

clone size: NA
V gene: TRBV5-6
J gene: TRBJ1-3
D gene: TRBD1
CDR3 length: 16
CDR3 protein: CASSWWDRSSGNTIYF
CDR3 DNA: TGTGCCAGCAGCTGGTGGGACAGGAGCTCTGGAAACACCATATATTTT

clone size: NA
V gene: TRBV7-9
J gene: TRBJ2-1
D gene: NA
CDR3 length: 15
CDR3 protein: CASRRRLGVNNEQFF
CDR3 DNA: TGTGCCAGCAGACGTAGACTAGGGGTGAATAATGAGCAGTTCTTC

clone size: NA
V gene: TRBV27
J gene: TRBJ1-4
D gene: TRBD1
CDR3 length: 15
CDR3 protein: CASRLQGATNEKLFF
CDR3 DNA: TGTGCCAGCAGACTTCAGGGGGCAACTAATGAAAAACTGTTTTTT